The rows below give T cell receptor beta chains drawn from one sample of a study of blood T cell repertoires in COVID-19. Assay used: immunoSEQ multiplex PCR; TCRdb lists only in-frame clones, some missing. The sample holds 400,000 to 550,000 clones; 87% are singletons and the top ten take around 1.8%. Sequencing input: PBMCs or T cells enriched from blood (not recorded which). The source of these receptors is a young woman with acute COVID-19. CDR3s leave out the opening cysteine and the closing phenylalanine or tryptophan. Fields, in order: V gene, D gene, CDR3 protein. The D gene is left open where the match is weak.

v_gene: TRBV29-1; d_gene: .; CDR3aa: SVETVEAF
v_gene: TRBV7-9; d_gene: .; CDR3aa: ASSLGAGFTYNEQF
v_gene: TRBV19; d_gene: .; CDR3aa: ASSIYDSRNEQF
v_gene: TRBV12-3/TRBV12-4; d_gene: .; CDR3aa: ASSPTSYEQY
v_gene: TRBV2; d_gene: .; CDR3aa: ASSSQGLRNYGYT
v_gene: TRBV10-3; d_gene: TRBD2; CDR3aa: AIATSGRYNEQF
v_gene: TRBV28; d_gene: .; CDR3aa: ASSLYVRGWGYT
v_gene: TRBV6-5; d_gene: .; CDR3aa: ASITGNTDTQY
v_gene: TRBV3-1/TRBV3-2; d_gene: TRBD2; CDR3aa: ASSRQGLAGGLGNIQY
v_gene: TRBV19; d_gene: .; CDR3aa: ASSIDTTGYEQY
v_gene: TRBV5-1; d_gene: .; CDR3aa: ASSPGGTDSNQPQH
v_gene: TRBV4-1; d_gene: TRBD1; CDR3aa: ASSQDGRRGQGNEKLF
v_gene: TRBV14; d_gene: .; CDR3aa: ASSQDTGSSQETQY
v_gene: TRBV6-5; d_gene: .; CDR3aa: ASSKQVPFTYEQY
v_gene: TRBV19; d_gene: TRBD1; CDR3aa: ASSSDRVAHNYGYT
v_gene: TRBV19; d_gene: TRBD1; CDR3aa: ASSIAEGAANEKLF
v_gene: TRBV30; d_gene: .; CDR3aa: AWSDSYGYT
v_gene: TRBV6-5; d_gene: .; CDR3aa: ASSQQVNTEAF
v_gene: TRBV2; d_gene: .; CDR3aa: ASSSVSTDTQY
v_gene: TRBV29-1; d_gene: .; CDR3aa: SVGGVSYNEQF
v_gene: TRBV21-1; d_gene: .; CDR3aa: ASSKRGLAGVLLSEQF
v_gene: TRBV3-1/TRBV3-2; d_gene: TRBD1; CDR3aa: ASSPLTGAGNTIY
v_gene: TRBV6-2/TRBV6-3; d_gene: .; CDR3aa: ASSYPLWGDGEKLF
v_gene: TRBV29-1; d_gene: .; CDR3aa: SVRQGQETQY
v_gene: TRBV3-1/TRBV3-2; d_gene: TRBD2; CDR3aa: ASSQDLRGGTDTQY
v_gene: TRBV3-1/TRBV3-2; d_gene: TRBD2; CDR3aa: ASSRLQGTSGSAKNIQY
v_gene: TRBV7-9; d_gene: .; CDR3aa: ASSTSSGEPYGYT
v_gene: TRBV4-3; d_gene: TRBD2; CDR3aa: ASSQDSGASGDNEQF
v_gene: TRBV19; d_gene: .; CDR3aa: ASRRVGDYEQY
v_gene: TRBV7-6; d_gene: TRBD1; CDR3aa: ASSRTGTKLNSPLH
v_gene: TRBV27; d_gene: .; CDR3aa: ASSFSAGYEQY
v_gene: TRBV9; d_gene: .; CDR3aa: ASSVGAWNEQF
v_gene: TRBV27; d_gene: .; CDR3aa: ASSSRQSPGYEQY
v_gene: TRBV29-1; d_gene: TRBD1; CDR3aa: SVDRGRGLRYT
v_gene: TRBV28; d_gene: .; CDR3aa: ASSYPFWLAQSPKVETQY
v_gene: TRBV27; d_gene: .; CDR3aa: ASRWGLNTGELF
v_gene: TRBV18; d_gene: .; CDR3aa: ASSPRREGEAF
v_gene: TRBV19; d_gene: .; CDR3aa: ASRITGYGMNTEAF
v_gene: TRBV9; d_gene: .; CDR3aa: ASSWGEVNTGELF
v_gene: TRBV30; d_gene: .; CDR3aa: AWSEAGAYNEQF
v_gene: TRBV7-9; d_gene: .; CDR3aa: ASSGTNGYT
v_gene: TRBV18; d_gene: .; CDR3aa: ASSDFGTHQETQY
v_gene: TRBV24-1; d_gene: .; CDR3aa: ATSDPGAANYGYT
v_gene: TRBV6-5; d_gene: .; CDR3aa: ASIGEDFTEAF
v_gene: TRBV7-9; d_gene: .; CDR3aa: ASSFRVEQGWYEQY
v_gene: TRBV24-1; d_gene: TRBD2; CDR3aa: ATSDPPVTSGNRVNEQF
v_gene: TRBV6-2/TRBV6-3; d_gene: TRBD1; CDR3aa: ASSPNRGPGHGYT
v_gene: TRBV7-9; d_gene: TRBD2; CDR3aa: ASSPGGTYEQY
v_gene: TRBV7-9; d_gene: .; CDR3aa: ASSSQGPSSAYEQY
v_gene: TRBV3-1/TRBV3-2; d_gene: .; CDR3aa: ASSQGAVGTAGYGYT
v_gene: TRBV2; d_gene: .; CDR3aa: AIRDQGSNNEQF
v_gene: TRBV9; d_gene: TRBD1; CDR3aa: ASSVPLTGNYNEQF
v_gene: TRBV3-1/TRBV3-2; d_gene: .; CDR3aa: ASSPQGKVTEAF
v_gene: TRBV7-6; d_gene: TRBD1; CDR3aa: ASSWGQGVVDEQF
v_gene: TRBV21-1; d_gene: .; CDR3aa: ATRGGDYEQY
v_gene: TRBV2; d_gene: .; CDR3aa: ASSDLTAQY
v_gene: TRBV4-2; d_gene: .; CDR3aa: ASSQDYRVPTNEKLF
v_gene: TRBV6-5; d_gene: TRBD1; CDR3aa: ASSYSPGQGGTEAF
v_gene: TRBV5-8; d_gene: .; CDR3aa: ASSLVRNIQY